This T cell receptor beta chain was found in a study of blood T cell repertoires in COVID-19. Using immunoSEQ multiplex PCR, the repertoire was profiled, and TCRdb retains in-frame clones only, with some absent. Of fewer than 50,000 clones listed, roughly 90% were seen once; the top ten hold approximately 4%. Material: peripheral blood. This sequence originates from a human donor in a cohort sampled during active COVID-19.

As DNA, the CDR3 is TGTGCCAGCATCCTGGGACAGACGACACCCCTCCACTTT. This translates into CASILGQTTPLHF. The genes are TRBV6-5 and TRBJ1-6; 7 nucleotides align to TRBD1. From germline, CDR1 is MNHEY and CDR2 SVGAGI. Trimming removed 7 bases from V and 11 bases from J; junction bases left unmatched: 8. The CDR3 is 13 residues long.